This T cell receptor (beta chain) was obtained from a study of T cell repertoires in cytomegalovirus infection. As for the study in general: Matching HLA type, along with CMV infection, was indicated by public TCR beta signatures. Study conclusions and caveats: CMV-specific TCR beta clonotypes restricted by HLA-C dominated the ex vivo response.

The CDR3 is 17 amino acids. V lost 6 bases to trimming and J lost 0 bases; unmatched junction nucleotides: 10. The germline CDR1 and CDR2 sequences are MNHEY and SVGEGT. TCRdb re-derived calls from the reads in MiXCR, one entry per CDR3 protein. The sample comprises roughly 860,000 distinct CDR3 sequences, 32% of which are singletons, and around 11% rests with the top ten. On this clonotype itself: The target antigen is unknown.

The chain carries TRBV6-2 or TRBV6-3 and TRBJ1-5, with 8 bases that match TRBD1. The input for sequencing was cultured CD8+ T cells from PBMCs, taken from culture after CMV antigen stimulation. This TCR came from a human donor in good health (CMV status not recorded). Some clones in this sample may be carry-over from other donors' samples. Here the CDR3 reads CASRTGTGAPSNQPQHF. The DNA for the CDR3 is TGTGCCAGCAGGACCGGGACAGGCGCACCTAGCAATCAGCCCCAGCATTTT.